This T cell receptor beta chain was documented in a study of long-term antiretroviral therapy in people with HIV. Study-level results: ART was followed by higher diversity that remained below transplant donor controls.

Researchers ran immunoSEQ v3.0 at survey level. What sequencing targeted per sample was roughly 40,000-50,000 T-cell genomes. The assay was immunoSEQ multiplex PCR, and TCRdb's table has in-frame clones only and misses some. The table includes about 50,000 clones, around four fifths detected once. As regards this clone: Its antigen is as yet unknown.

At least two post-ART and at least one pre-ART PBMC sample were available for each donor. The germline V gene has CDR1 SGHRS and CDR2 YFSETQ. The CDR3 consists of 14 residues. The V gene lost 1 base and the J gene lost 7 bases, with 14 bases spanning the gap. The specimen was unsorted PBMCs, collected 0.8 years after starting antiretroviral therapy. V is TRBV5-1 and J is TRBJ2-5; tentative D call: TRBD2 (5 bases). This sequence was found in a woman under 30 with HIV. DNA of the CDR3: TGCGCCAGCAGCTTGAGGGCAGGAGAGGGGACCCAGTACTTC. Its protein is CASSLRAGEGTQYF.